The 18 T cell receptor beta chains listed next were all sequenced from one sample in a study of identical twins (dated by TCRdb to 2016 to 2017). The library was made by 5' RACE. TCRdb shows the sequencer as Illumina HiSeq 2000. TCRdb trimmed the raw reads at Q25, called clones with MiXCR and kept productive beta chains. A single entry per CDR3 protein holds the most common genes and DNA from its merged rows. The sample records hundreds of thousands of distinct CDR3 sequences, 21% of which are singletons. About 4.5% of the sample is held by the ten biggest clonotypes. This same sample was also taken into another study, of T cells expressing NK-cell markers.

The sample consisted of PBMCs. These TCRs come from a woman in her late teens or twenties in good health.

This chain joins TRBV7-2 and TRBJ2-5; unclear D gene. V shed 1 base and J shed 4 bases, with 7 bases lying between them. The CDR3 totals 13 residues. Germline assignment: CDR1 SGHTA and CDR2 FQGNSA. Here the CDR3 reads CASSLEVAETQYF. In nucleotides, the CDR3 is TGTGCCAGCAGCTTAGAGGTCGCAGAGACCCAGTACTTC.

A note on this clonotype: One end of the junction is discordant with germline, which a read error may explain. The rearrangement joins TRBV12-3 or TRBV12-4 to TRBJ2-7, with 8 bases aligning to TRBD2. This CDR3 region has 18 residues. The CDR3 coding sequence is TGTGCCTGCAGCCCGCCCTCTTTGTACATCAGCGGGGGCTACGAGCAGTACTTC. Translating it yields CACSPPSLYISGGYEQYF.

This clonotype was detected only once. CDR3 sequence reads: CASSLKEDEQYF. CDR3 coding DNA: TGTGCCAGCAGCTTAAAAGAGGACGAGCAGTACTTC. The V call is TRBV7-6, the J call TRBJ2-7, with unresolved D. Germline V CDR1 and CDR2: SGHVS, FNYEAQ. The CDR3 runs to 12 residues. Trimming shortened V by 2 bases and J by 5 bases, and 7 bases separated the two germline ends. The entire variable domain, with the rest obtained from reference TRBV7-6 and TRBJ2-7, is as follows: GAGVSQSPRYKVTKRGQDVALRCDPISGHVSLYWYRQALGQGPEFLTYFNYEAQQDKSGLPNDRFSAERPEGSISTLTIQRTEQRDSAMYRCASSLKEDEQYFGPGTRLTVT.

This clonotype appeared a few times. The chain links TRBV12-5 to TRBJ2-3; 12 bases agree with TRBD2. V shed 4 bases and J 6 bases; nucleotides not matched to a gene: 5. There are 15 residues in the CDR3. Germline CDR1 reads LGHNT; CDR2 reads FRNRAP. The CDR3 protein is CASGSSGGASDTQYF. In DNA, the CDR3 is TGTGCTAGTGGTTCTAGCGGGGGGGCATCGGATACGCAGTATTTT.

This clonotype turned up a few times. The chain joins TRBV10-3 to TRBJ2-5; TRBD2 matches at 10 bases. The J segment lost 0 bases and the V segment lost 6 bases, leaving 7 bases of the junction unmatched. The CDR3 is 16 residues long. The germline gives CDR1 ENHRY, CDR2 SYGVKD. CDR3 loop: CAISRTSGDYQETQYF. Written as DNA, the CDR3 is TGTGCCATCAGCCGAACTAGCGGGGATTACCAAGAGACCCAGTACTTC.

This clonotype was observed a handful of times. This chain uses TRBV6-2 or TRBV6-3 with TRBJ1-2, with D hard to call. CDR3 size: 13 residues. Germline V gene lookup returns CDR1 MNHEY and CDR2 SVGEGT. V gave up 8 bases and J gave up 4 bases, with 14 bases separating them. CDR3 bases: TGTGCCAGCGCAGTTTTCGTGGGCTATGGCTACACCTTC. It translates to CASAVFVGYGYTF.

This chain connects TRBV6-2 or TRBV6-3 to TRBJ2-2; tentatively, D is TRBD2 (5 bases). With 2 bases removed from V and 0 bases from J, the gap between germline ends came to 13 bases. The CDR3 is 17 residues long. Germline-derived CDR1 and CDR2 are MNHEY and SVGEGT. CDR3: CASSYKRRSTNTGELFF. The CDR3 DNA reads as TGTGCCAGCAGTTACAAGAGGAGGTCAACGAACACCGGGGAGCTGTTTTTT.

This clonotype was counted between two and nine times. The V gene is TRBV7-8, the J gene TRBJ2-5, with D possibly matching TRBD2 (7 bases). Germline V lookup: CDR1 SGHVS, CDR2 FQNEAQ. Trimming removed 3 bases from V and 4 bases from J, with 15 bases in between. CDR3 length equals 15 residues. The CDR3 nucleotides read TGTGCCAGCAGCTTTTACGGGGGGCCGGGAGAGACCCAGTACTTC. Residues: CASSFYGGPGETQYF.

This clonotype turned up a few times. V usage is TRBV20-1 and J usage is TRBJ2-5; D perhaps matches TRBD1 (5 bases). The germline CDR1 and CDR2 sequences are DFQATT and SNEGSKA (reference sequence). The CDR3 has 13 amino acids. V was pared by 6 bases and J by 5 bases, with 16 bases between. In DNA form, the CDR3 reads TGCAGTGCGAACAAAGCAGGGATGGAGACCCAGTACTTC. Protein: CSANKAGMETQYF.

This clonotype was found a few times. The rearrangement links TRBV7-9 to TRBJ2-2; 8 bases are a match to TRBD1. The CDR3 spans 14 residues. The germline V gene has CDR1 SEHNR and CDR2 FQNEAQ (reference sequence). Unmatched junction bases numbered 5, after V lost 5 bases and J lost 6 bases. The CDR3 sequence: CASSNPTGAGELFF. The DNA for the CDR3 is TGTGCCAGCAGCAATCCGACAGGGGCCGGGGAGCTGTTTTTT.

This clonotype was recorded a few times. This chain connects TRBV3-1 to TRBJ2-7; the D is unclear. This CDR3 spans 13 amino acids. V was shortened by 2 bases and J by 8 bases, with 13 bases between the two germline ends. The germline V gene encodes CDR1 LGHDT and CDR2 YNNKEL (reference sequence). The CDR3 DNA reads TGTGCCAGCAGCCAACCTGGAAGTCCCAAGCAGTACTTC. Residues: CASSQPGSPKQYF.

This chain uses TRBV5-1 with TRBJ2-5; D perhaps matches TRBD1 (5 bases). Germline assignment: CDR1 SGHRS and CDR2 YFSETQ. V gave up 4 bases and J gave up 7 bases, with 14 bases separating them. The CDR3 has 13 residues. The CDR3, as DNA: TGCGCCAGCAGCCTCCGACAGAGGCGGACCCAGTACTTC. Translating gives CASSLRQRRTQYF.

This clonotype came up many times. This chain joins TRBV2 and TRBJ2-7, with a tentative D call TRBD1 (5 bases). This CDR3 has 12 residues. Germline-derived CDR1 and CDR2 are SNHLY and FYNNEI. Trimming took 3 bases from V and 3 from J, leaving 6 bases between them. CDR3 amino acids: CASSDRDYEQYF. In nucleotides, the CDR3 is TGTGCCAGCAGTGACAGGGACTACGAGCAGTACTTC. Based on the CDR3 plus reference TRBV2 and TRBJ2-7, the full variable domain is EPEVTQTPSHQVTQMGQEVILRCVPISNHLYFYWYRQILGQKVEFLVSFYNNEISEKSEIFDDQFSVERPDGSNFTLKIRSTKLEDSAMYFCASSDRDYEQYFGPGTRLTVT.

The CDR3 region is CSARDGGLAYNEQFF. The DNA for the CDR3 is TGCAGTGCTAGAGATGGGGGGTTAGCCTACAATGAGCAGTTCTTC. The V call is TRBV20-1, the J call TRBJ2-1; perhaps TRBD2 as D (6 bases). The germline gives CDR1 DFQATT, CDR2 SNEGSKA (reference sequence). The CDR3 contains 15 residues. The V end lost 0 bases, the J end lost 2 bases, and 11 bases lay between the germline ends.

A few counts support this clonotype. This chain joins TRBV29-1 and TRBJ2-4, with D perhaps TRBD2 (5 bases). The germline V gene encodes CDR1 SQVTM and CDR2 ANQGSEA. The CDR3 runs to 14 residues. V dropped 1 base and J dropped 1 base, with 8 bases sitting between them. Here the CDR3 DNA reads TGCAGCGTTGAAGCTGGGGAGGCCAAAAACATTCAGTACTTC. This gives the protein CSVEAGEAKNIQYF.

This clonotype showed up just a few times. The CDR3 loop is CSVAGRLQETQYF. The CDR3 coding sequence is TGCAGCGTCGCGGGGCGGTTACAAGAGACCCAGTACTTC. The gene calls are TRBV29-1 and TRBJ2-5; weak D call: TRBD2 (6 bases). The CDR3 has 13 residues. CDR1 SQVTM and CDR2 ANQGSEA come from the germline V gene. V dropped 6 bases and J dropped 2 bases, with 13 bases sitting between them.

There are many counts of this clonotype. This chain links TRBV12-3 or TRBV12-4 with TRBJ2-1; the D is unclear. Trimming pared 6 bases from V and 8 bases from J, leaving 8 bases between. This CDR3 is built from 11 residues. This chain's CDR3 is CASSLWDEQFF. The CDR3 DNA follows: TGTGCCAGCAGCTTGTGGGATGAGCAGTTCTTC.

The J gene is TRBJ2-7, the V gene TRBV20-1, with TRBD1 identical over 8 bases. After removal of 2 bases from V and 1 base from J, the junction contained 7 bases not matched to a gene. Looked up from germline, CDR1 is DFQATT and CDR2 is SNEGSKA (reference sequence). This CDR3 is 15 amino acids long. CDR3 sequence reads: CSARPQDRASYEQYF. The CDR3 DNA reads TGCAGTGCTAGACCCCAGGACAGGGCGTCCTACGAGCAGTACTTC.